This is a list of T cell receptor beta chains from one sample in a study of blood T cell repertoires in COVID-19. Sequencing used immunoSEQ multiplex PCR; TCRdb keeps in-frame clones, though not all of them. Of 200,000 or so clones detected, around 90% appear once; the ten largest clones hold approximately 1.8%. Sequenced: peripheral blood. Source of these receptors: a man in his sixties or seventies with acute or convalescent COVID-19. The CDR3 runs from the conserved cysteine through the conserved F or W. A D gene is named only where the DNA matches it firmly. Size is omitted from some rows. Given values are once, few, many or a class for expanded clones.

j_call,d_call,v_call,clone_size,cdr3_nt,cdr3_aa
TRBJ2-7,-,TRBV19,-,TGTGCCAGTAGTACCCTCGGGGGTAGCTCCTACGAGCAGTACTTC,CASSTLGGSSYEQYF
TRBJ1-6,TRBD1,TRBV7-9,-,TGTGCCAGCAGCCTACAGACGACAGGGCGCAATTCACCCCTCCACTTT,CASSLQTTGRNSPLHF
TRBJ1-5,-,TRBV4-2,-,TGTGCCAGCAGCCAAGACTGGACAGGCAATCAGCCCCAGCATTTT,CASSQDWTGNQPQHF
TRBJ2-7,-,TRBV6-1,-,TGTGCCAGCAGTGAGCTCCGGGGGTTATACGAGCAGTACTTC,CASSELRGLYEQYF
TRBJ2-1,-,TRBV24-1,-,TGTGCCACCAGTGACCCTCAGAGGAATGAGCAGTTCTTC,CATSDPQRNEQFF
TRBJ1-1,-,TRBV14,few,TGTGCCAGCAGCCAAGATATGAACACTGAAGCTTTCTTT,CASSQDMNTEAFF
TRBJ1-2,TRBD1,TRBV5-1,-,TGCGCCAGCAGCTCGACAGGGATCTATGGCTACACCTTC,CASSSTGIYGYTF
TRBJ1-4,-,TRBV19,-,TGTGCCAGTAGTATTGGGTACAGGGCGAACTCTAATGAAAAACTGTTTTTT,CASSIGYRANSNEKLFF
TRBJ1-6,TRBD1,TRBV7-2,-,TGTGCCAGCAGCACCGGGACAGATAATTCACCCCTCCACTTT,CASSTGTDNSPLHF
TRBJ2-5,-,TRBV19,-,TGTGCCAGTAGTCCCGGGAGAAGGGAGACCCAGTACTTC,CASSPGRRETQYF
TRBJ1-2,-,TRBV11-1,-,TGTGCCAGTAGCCTCAGGGCCGGCTATGGCTACACCTTC,CASSLRAGYGYTF
TRBJ2-1,-,TRBV11-2,medium-sized,TGTGCCAGCAGCTTGACAGGAAATGAGCAGTTCTTC,CASSLTGNEQFF
TRBJ1-2,TRBD1,TRBV5-1,-,TGCGCCAGCAGCTGGACCGGGACAGACTATGGCTACACCTTC,CASSWTGTDYGYTF
TRBJ2-7,-,TRBV11-2,-,TGTGCCAGCAGCTTAGTTACGGGAGTATCCTACGAGCAGTACTTC,CASSLVTGVSYEQYF